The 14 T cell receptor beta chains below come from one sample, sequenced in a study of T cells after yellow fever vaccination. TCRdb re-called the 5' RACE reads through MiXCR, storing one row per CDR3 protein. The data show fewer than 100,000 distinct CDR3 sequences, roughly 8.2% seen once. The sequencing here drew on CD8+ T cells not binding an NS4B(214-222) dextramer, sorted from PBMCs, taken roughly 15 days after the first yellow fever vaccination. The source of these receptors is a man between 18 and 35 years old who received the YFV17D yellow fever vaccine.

The CDR3 DNA is TGTGCCAGCAGCTTAGACGGTCCCCTCCACTTT. As protein: CASSLDGPLHF. This sequence joins TRBV7-6 and TRBJ1-6; D not resolved. Germline V gives CDR1 SGHVS, CDR2 FNYEAQ. The CDR3 is made up of 11 amino acids. V lost 1 base, J lost 13 bases, and 5 bases lay in between.

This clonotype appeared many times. The CDR3 DNA follows: TGTGCCAGCAGTTTATCCAAACAGGGAGCCTACACCTTC. As protein: CASSLSKQGAYTF. This sequence joins TRBV27 and TRBJ1-2; a possible D gene is TRBD1 (6 bases). Per the germline V gene, CDR1 is MNHEY and CDR2 is SMNVEV (reference sequence). V dropped 0 bases and J dropped 10 bases, with 12 bases sitting between them. This CDR3 has 13 residues.

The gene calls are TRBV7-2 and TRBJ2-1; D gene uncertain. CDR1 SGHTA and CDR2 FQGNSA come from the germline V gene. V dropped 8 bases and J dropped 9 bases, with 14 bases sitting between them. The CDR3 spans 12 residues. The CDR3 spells CASFGFMGEQFF. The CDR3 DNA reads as TGTGCCAGCTTCGGCTTTATGGGTGAGCAGTTCTTC.

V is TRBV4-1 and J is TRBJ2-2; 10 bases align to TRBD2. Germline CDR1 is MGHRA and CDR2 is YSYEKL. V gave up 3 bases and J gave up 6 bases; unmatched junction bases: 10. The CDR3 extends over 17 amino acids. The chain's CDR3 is CASSQPTLAGVPGELFF. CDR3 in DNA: TGCGCCAGCAGCCAGCCTACCCTAGCGGGGGTCCCCGGGGAGCTGTTTTTT.

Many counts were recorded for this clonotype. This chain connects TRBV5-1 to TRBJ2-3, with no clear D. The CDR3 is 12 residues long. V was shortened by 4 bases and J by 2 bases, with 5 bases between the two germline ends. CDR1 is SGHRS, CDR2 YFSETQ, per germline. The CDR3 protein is CASSLNTDTQYF. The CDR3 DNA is TGCGCCAGCAGCCTTAACACAGATACGCAGTATTTT.

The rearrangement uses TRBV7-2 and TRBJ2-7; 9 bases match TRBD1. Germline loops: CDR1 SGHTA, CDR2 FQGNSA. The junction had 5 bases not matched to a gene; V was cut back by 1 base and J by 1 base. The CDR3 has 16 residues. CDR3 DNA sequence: TGTGCCAGCAGCTTAGTACCGGGACAGGGTTCCTACGAGCAGTACTTC. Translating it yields CASSLVPGQGSYEQYF.

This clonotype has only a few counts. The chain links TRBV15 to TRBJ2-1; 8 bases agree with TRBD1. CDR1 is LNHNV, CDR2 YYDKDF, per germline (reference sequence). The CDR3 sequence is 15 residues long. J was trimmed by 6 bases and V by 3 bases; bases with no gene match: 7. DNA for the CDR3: TGTGCCACCAGCAGGGACAGGGCCCCTTCCAATGAGCAGTTCTTC. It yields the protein CATSRDRAPSNEQFF.

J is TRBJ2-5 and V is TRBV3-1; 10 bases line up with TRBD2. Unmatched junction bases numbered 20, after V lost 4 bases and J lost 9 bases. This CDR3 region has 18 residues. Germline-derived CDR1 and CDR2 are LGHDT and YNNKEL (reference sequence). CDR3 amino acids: CASSPPRPLAGEQGAQYF. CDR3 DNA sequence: TGTGCCAGCAGCCCTCCCCGGCCCCTAGCGGGGGAACAAGGGGCCCAGTACTTC.

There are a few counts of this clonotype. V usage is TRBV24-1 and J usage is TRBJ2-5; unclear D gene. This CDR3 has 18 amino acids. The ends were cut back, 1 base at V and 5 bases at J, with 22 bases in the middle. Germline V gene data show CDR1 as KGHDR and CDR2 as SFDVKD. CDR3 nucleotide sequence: TGTGCCACCAGTGATTTTGATCGAGGCAGCACCCTGGAGGAGACCCAGTACTTC. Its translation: CATSDFDRGSTLEETQYF.

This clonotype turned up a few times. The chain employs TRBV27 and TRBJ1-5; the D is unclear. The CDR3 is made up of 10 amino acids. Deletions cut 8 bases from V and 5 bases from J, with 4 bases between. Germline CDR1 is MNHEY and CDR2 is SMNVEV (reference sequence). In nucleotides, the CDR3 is TGTGCCAGCGGTCATCAGCCCCAGCATTTT. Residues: CASGHQPQHF.

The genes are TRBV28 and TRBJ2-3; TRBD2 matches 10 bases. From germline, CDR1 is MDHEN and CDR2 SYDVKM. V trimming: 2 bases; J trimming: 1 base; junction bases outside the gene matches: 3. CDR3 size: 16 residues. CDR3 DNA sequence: TGTGCCAGCAGTTTACTAGCGGGGGAGGGCACAGATACGCAGTATTTT. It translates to CASSLLAGEGTDTQYF.

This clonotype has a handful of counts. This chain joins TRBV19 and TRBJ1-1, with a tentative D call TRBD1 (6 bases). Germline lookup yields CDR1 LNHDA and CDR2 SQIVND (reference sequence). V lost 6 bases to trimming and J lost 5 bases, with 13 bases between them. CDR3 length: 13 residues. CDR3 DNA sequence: TGTGCCAGTAGCTGGGGGGGCCGAACTGAAGCTTTCTTT. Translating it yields CASSWGGRTEAFF.

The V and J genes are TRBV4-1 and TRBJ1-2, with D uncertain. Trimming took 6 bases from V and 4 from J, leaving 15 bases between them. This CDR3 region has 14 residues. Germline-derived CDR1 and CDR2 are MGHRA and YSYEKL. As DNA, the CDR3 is TGCGCCAGCAGTCTTAGTTGGGATACCTATGGCTACACCTTC. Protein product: CASSLSWDTYGYTF.

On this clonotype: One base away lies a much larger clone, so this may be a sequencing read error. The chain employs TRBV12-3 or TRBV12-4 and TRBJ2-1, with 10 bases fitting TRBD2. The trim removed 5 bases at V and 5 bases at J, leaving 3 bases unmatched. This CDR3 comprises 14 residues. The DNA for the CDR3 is TGTGCCAGCAGTCCCAGCGGGGGGGACAATGAGCAGTTCTTC. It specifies CASSPSGGDNEQFF.